These 22 T cell receptor beta chains came from one sample sequenced in a study of CD8+CD57+ T cells in acquired aplastic anemia. Profiling that covered TCR beta VDJ and CDR3 relied on genomic DNA as its template. TCRdb processed the reads anew with MiXCR; each CDR3 protein has one entry. The sample gives some 150,000 distinct CDR3 sequences, around two fifths of which show up once; roughly 8.9% is in the top ten. Specimen: sorted CD4+, CD8+, or CD8+CD57+ T cells (not recorded which) from PBMCs. These receptors were taken from a human donor in good health, serving as a control.

Points on this clonotype: Because it lacks the conserved phenylalanine or tryptophan at the end, this CDR3 is likely a read error. The V call is TRBV28, the J call TRBJ1-2, with 10 bases lining up with TRBD1. The CDR3 has 15 amino acids. CDR1 is MDHEN, CDR2 SYDVKM, per germline. V was pared by 6 bases and J by 4 bases, with 8 bases of the junction left unmatched. The CDR3 DNA follows: TGTGCCAGCAGCTTCGGGGACAGGGGTAGCTATGGCTACACCTCC. Protein product: CASSFGDRGSYGYTS.

The chain recombines TRBV25-1 with TRBJ2-7; tentative D call: TRBD1 (7 bases). Germline V gene data show CDR1 as MGHDK and CDR2 as SYGVNS. The CDR3 consists of 15 residues. V was pared by 6 bases and J by 3 bases, with 18 bases between. The CDR3 region is CASSVAAGGIYEQYF. The CDR3 DNA sequence: TGTGCCAGCAGCGTAGCGGCAGGGGGAATCTACGAGCAGTACTTC.

The chain uses TRBV20-1 and TRBJ1-2, with D possibly TRBD1 on 5 matching bases. The ends were cut back, 1 base at V and 8 bases at J, with 14 bases in the middle. This CDR3 comprises 13 residues. In germline, CDR1 is DFQATT, CDR2 SNEGSKA (reference sequence). The CDR3 sequence is CSARVPVRGGYTF. The CDR3 bases are TGCAGTGCTAGAGTCCCAGTTCGGGGGGGCTACACCTTC.

Many counts were recorded for this clonotype. The CDR3 DNA reads as TGCAGTGCCCAGCGGGCGGGGGGAAGCTCCTACGAGCAGTACTTC. It yields the protein CSAQRAGGSSYEQYF. The chain carries TRBV20-1 and TRBJ2-7; 8 bases map to TRBD2. The CDR3 loop spans 15 amino acids. Unmatched junction bases numbered 10, after V lost 6 bases and J lost 0 bases. Germline V gene lookup returns CDR1 DFQATT and CDR2 SNEGSKA (reference sequence).

This clonotype occurred once. A read error may be the cause here, since a much bigger clone is one base away. The rearrangement joins TRBV11-3 to TRBJ1-2; a weak D match, TRBD1 (6 bases). Germline loops: CDR1 SGHNT, CDR2 YENEEA. The CDR3 has 15 residues. This CDR3 reads CAGSLDFGGARGYTF. The CDR3 DNA follows: TGTGCCGGCAGCTTAGATTTTGGGGGCGCGAGAGGCTACACCTTC.

In this sample, this clonotype turned up once. The chain is built from TRBV4-2 and TRBJ1-6, with 7 bases that match TRBD1. The CDR3 sequence is 19 residues long. Germline lookup yields CDR1 LGHNA and CDR2 YNFKEQ. V shed 4 bases, J shed 0 bases, and the junction held 12 bases outside the gene matches. CDR3 in amino acids: CASSLEGAASSSYNSPLHF. CDR3 bases: TGTGCCAGCAGCCTCGAGGGGGCTGCCTCGAGCTCCTATAATTCACCCCTCCACTTT.

About this clonotype itself: The junction does not match germline at one end; this may be a read error. The V call is TRBV19, the J call TRBJ1-5, with unresolved D. CDR1 LNHDA and CDR2 SQIVND come from the germline V gene (reference sequence). This CDR3 has 15 amino acids. The CDR3 nucleotides read TGTGCCAGCCAGACAAGCCTTCGTAGCAATCGGCCCCAGCATTTT. Protein sequence: CASQTSLRSNRPQHF.

This clonotype has at least ten counts. The J gene is TRBJ1-2, the V gene TRBV10-2; D may be TRBD1 (6 bases). The V end lost 8 bases, the J end lost 2 bases, and 15 bases lay between the germline ends. Germline V gene sequence: CDR1 WSHSY, CDR2 SAAADI. This CDR3 comprises 14 residues. CDR3 region: CASSPQGLNYGYTF. DNA of the CDR3: TGCGCCAGCTCTCCCCAGGGGTTAAACTATGGCTACACCTTC.

A word on this clonotype: An end of the junction differs from the germline gene, which may be a read error. The J gene is TRBJ2-7, the V gene TRBV10-3, with 9 bases aligning to TRBD1. The CDR3 contains 16 residues. From germline, CDR1 is ENHRY and CDR2 SYGVKD. CDR3 sequence (DNA): TGTGCCAGCAGTTACGATACAGGGGGCAAGACCTACGAGCAGTACTTC. It is translated as CASSYDTGGKTYEQYF.

The sample holds many counts of this clonotype. The chain has TRBV20-1 and TRBJ2-1; 10 bases are shared with TRBD2. Germline trimming cut 2 bases from V and 0 bases from J; bases unmatched to any gene: 1. The CDR3 is 15 amino acids. Looked up from germline, CDR1 is DFQATT and CDR2 is SNEGSKA (reference sequence). CDR3 region: CSARSSGSSYNEQFF. The CDR3 bases are TGCAGTGCTAGATCTAGCGGGAGCTCCTACAATGAGCAGTTCTTC.

Comments on this clonotype: One end of the junction does not line up with germline, which may come from a read error. The chain joins TRBV5-4 to TRBJ2-3; no clear D gene. Germline CDR1 reads SGHNT; CDR2 reads YYREEE (reference sequence). CDR3 length equals 12 residues. CDR3 loop: CACSLQPDTQYF. The CDR3 coding sequence is TGTGCCTGCAGCCTACAACCGGATACGCAGTATTTT.

This clonotype came up a few times. A much larger clone differs by one base, so this may be a read error. CDR3 protein: CASSVGGLAGAYEQYF. For the CDR3, the DNA is TGTGCCAGCAGCGTAGGGGGGCTAGCGGGAGCCTACGAGCAGTACTTC. The chain combines TRBV9 with TRBJ2-7; 10 bases match TRBD2. V was pared by 0 bases and J by 2 bases, with 5 bases of the junction left unmatched. This CDR3 contains 16 residues. Germline-derived CDR1 and CDR2 are SGDLS and YYNGEE.

This clonotype has at least ten counts. The chain has TRBV28 and TRBJ1-1; D remains ambiguous. Trimming removed 3 bases at V and 8 bases at J, with 7 bases between. Looked up from germline, CDR1 is MDHEN and CDR2 is SYDVKM. The CDR3 length is 11 residues. Here the CDR3 reads CASSFGIEAFF. In nucleotides, the CDR3 is TGTGCCAGCAGTTTTGGTATAGAAGCTTTCTTT.

The table lists this clonotype with many counts. The chain carries TRBV24-1 and TRBJ2-1, with D perhaps TRBD1 or TRBD2 (6 bases each). The CDR3 contains 12 residues. V lost 7 bases to trimming and J lost 8 bases, with 11 bases between them. Germline CDR1 KGHDR, CDR2 SFDVKD. DNA for the CDR3: TGTGCCACCAGCCCTAGGGGGGATGAGCAGTTCTTC. This sequence encodes CATSPRGDEQFF.

At least ten counts were recorded for this clonotype. The chain uses TRBV7-8 and TRBJ2-1, with D perhaps matching TRBD1 (6 bases). Germline lookup yields CDR1 SGHVS and CDR2 FQNEAQ. V gave up 7 bases and J gave up 1 base, with 14 bases separating them. The CDR3 loop spans 15 amino acids. In nucleotides, the CDR3 is TGTGCCAGCACCTCAGGGGTGGGGTCCTACAATGAGCAGTTCTTC. As protein: CASTSGVGSYNEQFF.

The chain recombines TRBV19 with TRBJ2-7; TRBD1 is a possible D gene (5 bases). The ends were cut back, 7 bases at V and 6 bases at J, with 16 bases in the middle. This CDR3 comprises 13 residues. The germline CDR1 and CDR2 sequences are LNHDA and SQIVND (reference sequence). This chain's CDR3 is CASTDSAGTEQYF. In DNA, the CDR3 is TGTGCCAGTACCGACAGCGCCGGCACCGAGCAGTACTTC.

At least ten counts were recorded for this clonotype. The J gene is TRBJ2-6, the V gene TRBV5-1; D remains unclear. CDR1 and CDR2 (germline): SGHRS, YFSETQ. The length of the CDR3 is 16 residues. V lost 4 bases and J lost 0, with 11 bases in between. Written as DNA, the CDR3 is TGCGCCAGCAGCCCGGACGGCGGCTCTGGGGCCAACGTCCTGACTTTC. As protein: CASSPDGGSGANVLTF.

This clonotype was recorded at least ten times. The genes are TRBV20-1 and TRBJ1-3; D is unclear. The CDR3 has 13 residues. V dropped 6 bases and J dropped 0 bases, with 9 bases sitting between them. Germline lookup yields CDR1 DFQATT and CDR2 SNEGSKA (reference sequence). DNA of the CDR3: TGCAGTGCCCGGCGGCACTCTGGAAACACCATATATTTT. Its translation: CSARRHSGNTIYF.

This clonotype was detected many times. V usage is TRBV20-1 and J usage is TRBJ2-5; 8 bases map to TRBD2. Germline CDR1 is DFQATT and CDR2 is SNEGSKA (reference sequence). V dropped 6 bases and J dropped 3; count of bases not matched to a gene: 6. The CDR3 runs 13 residues. The CDR3 DNA reads TGCAGTGCATGTGCGGGGGGAGAAGAGACCCAGTACTTC. Amino acids: CSACAGGEETQYF.

This clonotype was recorded only once. V is TRBV2 and J is TRBJ1-1; D not resolved. V was clipped by 6 bases and J by 0 bases, with 11 bases between them. Germline loops: CDR1 SNHLY, CDR2 FYNNEI. CDR3 length equals 14 residues. CDR3 coding DNA: TGTGCCAGCAGCCCCCCCCGACTGAACACTGAAGCTTTCTTT. Protein product: CASSPPRLNTEAFF.

This clonotype was seen at least ten times. The chain uses TRBV6-4 and TRBJ2-7; 7 bases map to TRBD1. Germline lookup yields CDR1 MRHNA and CDR2 SNTAGT. Trimming took 6 bases from V and 2 from J; bases not matched to a gene: 7. The CDR3 length is 14 residues. CDR3 nucleotide sequence: TGTGCCAGCAGACCCGGGACAGTTCCCTACGAGCAGTACTTC. Protein: CASRPGTVPYEQYF.

This clonotype has ten or more counts. This chain joins TRBV5-5 and TRBJ1-6; 9 nucleotides line up with TRBD1. The CDR3 extends over 15 amino acids. Trimming at V came to 2 bases and at J to 7 bases, leaving 4 bases not matched to a gene. Germline loops: CDR1 SGHKS, CDR2 YYEKEE (reference sequence). In DNA, the CDR3 is TGTGCCAGCAGCTTATGGGGACAGGGAAATTCACCCCTCCACTTT. It encodes CASSLWGQGNSPLHF.